Described below is a single TCR beta chain sequence and its context. Its antigen remains unidentified. Base qualities are missing; no much larger clone stands one base away. This specimen comes from a study of blood T cell repertoires in COVID-19 (dated by TCRdb to about 2020). With regard to the full study: Samples from collaborators originated in the United States, Italy and Spain and spanned both the acute and convalescent phases of COVID-19. The material from the prospective study consisted of cDNA or gDNA derived from T cells, B-cell-depleted T cells, or PBMCs. Deeply sampled blood TCRbeta repertoires from subjects exposed to, actively infected with, or recovered from COVID-19 were included in the dataset. The repertoires were released in a freely available public database meant as a resource for research on the immune response to SARS-CoV-2. The samples were drawn from the first 160 participants of the ongoing ImmuneRACE study and from more than 1,000 subjects provided by 6 global collaborators. A de-identified subject ID, COVID-19 status, age in years and sex were almost always included in the sample metadata. Where available, HLA class I and class II types were obtained from metadata supplied by the sample provider rather than from assay-based typing.

For CDR1 and CDR2, the germline V gene (reference sequence) lists MNHEY and SMNVEV. The trim is 2 bases for V and 0 bases for J, with a gap of 20 bases between the germline ends. From cysteine to phenylalanine, the CDR3 is 20 amino acids long. Kept here is only the CDR3 DNA, which spans 60 bases and is read in frame from base 1. Here is what the overall study found, with its caveats: The quantity of clinical and demographic metadata differed by source and by participant and was supplied without curation.

Whole blood was collected in K2EDTA tubes by collaborating institutions according to the institutions' own protocols. Collaborator samples were shipped for TCRbeta analysis as frozen whole blood, isolated PBMCs, or DNA extracted from either sample type. TCRbeta CDR3 regions were amplified from genomic DNA by means of the immunoSEQ Assay, a bias-controlled multiplex PCR. The paper's processing steps were these. The number of nucleated cells in each sample was estimated by amplification of reference gene primers within the assay. To quantify the absolute abundance of each unique TCRbeta CDR3 rearrangement, sequence reads were collapsed and filtered. Productive Simpson clonality was computed per sample as the square root of Simpson's diversity index over productive rearrangements. In TCRdb, the immuneACCESS table is reduced to in-frame sequences with V and J assigned. These tables do not hold every clone; where another copy was compared, an unresolved V gene accounts for under half, and the others remain unexplained. The DNA gave D and trimming, while V, J and clone size come from that table. This sample gives roughly 26,000 clones in total; over 80% of them show up just once. The ten largest clones add up to 2.8% of the sample.

The chain was built from TRBV27 and TRBJ1-6, with no reliable assignment of the D segment. This TCR was sampled from a human donor in a cohort sampled during active COVID-19. Source material: peripheral blood. The encoded CDR3 is CASSLNPRAAASSYNSPLHF. The sequenced DNA is TGTGCCAGCAGTTTAAACCCTCGAGCCGCAGCTAGCTCCTATAATTCACCCCTCCACTTT.